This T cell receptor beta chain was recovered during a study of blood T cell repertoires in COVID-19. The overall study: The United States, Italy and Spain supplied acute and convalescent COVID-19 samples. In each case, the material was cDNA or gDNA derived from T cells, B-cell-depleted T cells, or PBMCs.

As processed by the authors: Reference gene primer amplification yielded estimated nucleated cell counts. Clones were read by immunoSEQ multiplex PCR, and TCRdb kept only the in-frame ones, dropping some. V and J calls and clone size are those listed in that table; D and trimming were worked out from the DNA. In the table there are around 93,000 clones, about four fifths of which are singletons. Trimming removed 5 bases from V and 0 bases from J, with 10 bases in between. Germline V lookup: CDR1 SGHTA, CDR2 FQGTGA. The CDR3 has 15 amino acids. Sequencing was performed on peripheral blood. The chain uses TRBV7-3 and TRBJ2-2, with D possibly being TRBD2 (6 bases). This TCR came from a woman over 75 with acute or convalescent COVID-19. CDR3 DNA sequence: TGTGCCAGCAGCCCCCGACTAGCGAACACCGGGGAGCTGTTTTTT. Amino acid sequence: CASSPRLANTGELFF.